This T cell receptor (beta chain) is drawn from a study of immune evolution from preneoplasia to lung adenocarcinoma (TCRdb year 2021). As for the study more broadly: No AAH lesions showed HLA loss of heterozygosity, compared with 7% of AIS, 15% of MIA and under 35% of ADC lesions. The study used immune gene expression, TCR sequencing and multiplex immunofluorescence to profile the immune contexture of lung adenocarcinoma precursors and invasive adenocarcinoma. Resected precursor lesions (AAH, AIS, MIA) and invasive adenocarcinomas were compared with paired morphologically normal lung tissue. Sample size was based on specimen availability rather than a prior power calculation. The immune data were combined with whole exome sequencing and methylation data from the same cohort of nodules. The overall cohort comprised 45 to 65 patients with pulmonary nodules who underwent surgical resection. A total of some 51 patients contributed TCR sequencing data. It was reported in the study that 95 to 120 samples were used for TCR sequencing. POLYSOLVER was used to infer Class I HLA alleles from exome data, while LOHHLA was used to detect allele-specific HLA loss. The full study reports these points: Normal lung had the highest top T cell clone frequencies, which appeared to decline progressively from AAH through AIS, MIA and invasive adenocarcinoma. KRAS-mutant nodules showed the highest T cell clonality compared with EGFR-mutant or double wild-type lesions. The findings were based on association rather than direct causation, and larger cohorts with long-term follow-up and longitudinal biopsies were deemed needed. The highest clonality was observed in normal lung, whereas higher T cell density and diversity but lower clonality appeared to be present in later-stage lesions. Because every patient came from Japan and China, how well the results apply to Western populations was uncertain.

With regard to this clone: The antigen this receptor binds is unknown. Base-call qualities are not available, and no considerably larger clone is one nucleotide away.

Using the immunoSEQ hsTCRbeta Kit, TCR beta CDR3 regions were sequenced from DNA. As for the authors' bioinformatics: TCR sequencing data were analysed with the ImmunoSEQ Analyzer. T cell clonality was defined as 1 minus Pielou's evenness, as computed on productive rearrangements. To measure T cell diversity, the inverse Simpson index was applied to productive templates. T cell density was expressed as TCR beta template counts normalized to usable DNA, with usable DNA estimated by amplifying and sequencing housekeeping genes. Two-sided Kruskal-Wallis tests were used to compare TCR metrics between histologic stages. TCRdb holds this immuneACCESS table with in-frame rearrangements only. Some clones are missing; in checked studies, unresolved V genes explain under half, and the rest has no known cause. The DNA gave D and trimming, while V, J and clone size come from that table. The sample table lists roughly 38,000 clones, about 74% of them with a count of one. The ten largest clones represent about 6% of the sample.

CDR3 length: 11 amino acids, cysteine to phenylalanine. The only DNA kept is the CDR3, 33 bases in frame from the first base. V and J are trimmed by 7 bases and 15 bases, and the gene matches miss 6 bases of the junction. According to the germline V gene, CDR1 reads SGDLS and CDR2 reads YYNGEE. Patients underwent resection in Japan or China between about 2014 and 2017. Two lung cancer pathologists independently confirmed the histologic diagnosis of each case on H&E slides. Premalignant or tumor cells were enriched for nucleic acid extraction by macro-dissection performed after pathologic assessment. FFPE tissue was used for DNA isolation with the AllPrep DNA/RNA FFPE Kit.

The origin of this receptor is a person in their sixties with lung adenocarcinoma. The sequenced sample was FFPE invasive lung adenocarcinoma tissue. The label giving this sample's cell subset or site can be read as: frankly invasive lung adenocarcinoma (ADC). The V and J segments used are TRBV9 and TRBJ2-1, with 11 junctional bases fitting TRBD2. The encoded CDR3 is CASSLAGDLFF. The nucleotide sequence reads as follows: TGTGCCAGCTCACTAGCGGGAGATCTGTTCTTC.